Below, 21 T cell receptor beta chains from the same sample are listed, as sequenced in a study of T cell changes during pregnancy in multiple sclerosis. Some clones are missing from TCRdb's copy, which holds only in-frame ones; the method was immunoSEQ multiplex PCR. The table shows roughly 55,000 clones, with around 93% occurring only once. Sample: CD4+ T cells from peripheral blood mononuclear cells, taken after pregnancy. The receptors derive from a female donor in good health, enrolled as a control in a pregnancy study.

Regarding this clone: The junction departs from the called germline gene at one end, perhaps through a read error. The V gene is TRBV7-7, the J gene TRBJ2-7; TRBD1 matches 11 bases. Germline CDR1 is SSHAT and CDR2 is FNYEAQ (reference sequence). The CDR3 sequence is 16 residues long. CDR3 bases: TGTGCTAGCAGCCCTCCCGGGACAGGGGGACTCTACGAGCAGTACTTC. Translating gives CASSPPGTGGLYEQYF.

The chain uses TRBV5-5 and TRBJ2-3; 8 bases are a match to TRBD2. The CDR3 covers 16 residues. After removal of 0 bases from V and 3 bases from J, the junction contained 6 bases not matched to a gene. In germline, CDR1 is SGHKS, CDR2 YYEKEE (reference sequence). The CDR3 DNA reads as TGTGCCAGCAGCTTGGGCGTTAGCGGGGTGACAGATACGCAGTATTTT. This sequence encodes CASSLGVSGVTDTQYF. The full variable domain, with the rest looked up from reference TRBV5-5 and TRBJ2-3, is DAGVTQSPTHLIKTRGQQVTLRCSPISGHKSVSWYQQVLGQGPQFIFQYYEKEERGRGNFPDRFSARQFPNYSSELNVNALLLGDSALYLCASSLGVSGVTDTQYFGPGTRLTVL.

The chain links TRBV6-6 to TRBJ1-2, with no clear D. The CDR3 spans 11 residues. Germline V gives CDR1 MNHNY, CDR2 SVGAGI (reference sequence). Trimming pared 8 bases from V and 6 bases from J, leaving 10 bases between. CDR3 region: CASAGRNGYTF. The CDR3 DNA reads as TGTGCCAGCGCGGGAAGGAATGGCTACACCTTC.

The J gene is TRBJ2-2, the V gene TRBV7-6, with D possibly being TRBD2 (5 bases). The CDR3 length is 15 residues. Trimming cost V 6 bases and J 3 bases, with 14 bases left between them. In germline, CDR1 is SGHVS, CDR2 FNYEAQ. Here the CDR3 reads CASRGNFGDTGELFF. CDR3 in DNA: TGTGCCAGCAGGGGAAATTTCGGGGACACCGGGGAGCTGTTTTTT.

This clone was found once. The CDR3 here is CASSLRGDRGSNEKLFF. The CDR3, as DNA: TGTGCCAGCAGCCTTAGAGGGGACAGGGGGTCTAATGAAAAACTGTTTTTT. J is TRBJ1-4 and V is TRBV7-2; 11 bases are shared with TRBD1. The V segment lost 5 bases and the J segment 3 bases; nucleotides outside the gene matches: 8. Germline CDR1 is SGHTA and CDR2 is FQGNSA. CDR3 size: 17 residues.

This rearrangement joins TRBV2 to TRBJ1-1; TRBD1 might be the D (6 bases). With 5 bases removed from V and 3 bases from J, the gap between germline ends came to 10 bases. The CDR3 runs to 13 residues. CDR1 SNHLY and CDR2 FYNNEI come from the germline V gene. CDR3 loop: CASSNNRDTEAFF. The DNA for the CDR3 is TGTGCCAGCAGTAACAACAGGGACACTGAAGCTTTCTTT.

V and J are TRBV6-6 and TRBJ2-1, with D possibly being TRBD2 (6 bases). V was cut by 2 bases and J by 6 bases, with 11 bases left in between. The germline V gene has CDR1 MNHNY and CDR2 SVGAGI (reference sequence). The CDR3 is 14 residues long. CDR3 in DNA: TGTGCCAGCAGTTACGAATACGGGGGCAATGAGCAGTTCTTC. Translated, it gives CASSYEYGGNEQFF.

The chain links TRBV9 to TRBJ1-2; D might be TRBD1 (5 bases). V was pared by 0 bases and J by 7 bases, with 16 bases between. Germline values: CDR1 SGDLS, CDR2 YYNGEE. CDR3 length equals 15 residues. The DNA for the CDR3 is TGTGCCAGCAGCGTAGACCCAGATGTGGGGGGTGGCTACACCTTC. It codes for CASSVDPDVGGGYTF. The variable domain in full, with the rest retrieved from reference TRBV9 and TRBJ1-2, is DSGVTQTPKHLITATGQRVTLRCSPRSGDLSVYWYQQSLDQGLQFLIQYYNGEERAKGNILERFSAQQFPDLHSELNLSSLELGDSALYFCASSVDPDVGGGYTFGSGTRLTVV.

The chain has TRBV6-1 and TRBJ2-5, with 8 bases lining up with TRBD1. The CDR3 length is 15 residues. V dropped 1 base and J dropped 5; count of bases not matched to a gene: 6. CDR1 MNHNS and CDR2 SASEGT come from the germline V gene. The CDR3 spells CASSEGQGAGETQYF. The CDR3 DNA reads TGTGCCAGCAGTGAAGGTCAGGGGGCCGGGGAGACCCAGTACTTC.

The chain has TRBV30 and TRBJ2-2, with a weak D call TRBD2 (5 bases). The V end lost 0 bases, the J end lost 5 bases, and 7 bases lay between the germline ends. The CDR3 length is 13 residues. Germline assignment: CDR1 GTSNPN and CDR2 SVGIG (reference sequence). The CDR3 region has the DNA TGTGCCTGGAGTGTGGAGGTGACCGGGGAGCTGTTTTTT. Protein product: CAWSVEVTGELFF.

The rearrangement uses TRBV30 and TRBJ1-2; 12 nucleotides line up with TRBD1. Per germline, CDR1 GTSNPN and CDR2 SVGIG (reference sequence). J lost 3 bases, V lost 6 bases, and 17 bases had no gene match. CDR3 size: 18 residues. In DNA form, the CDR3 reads TGTGCCTGCCTTAAACCGGGACAGGGGGCTTTAGGATACTATGGCTACACCTTC. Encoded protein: CACLKPGQGALGYYGYTF.

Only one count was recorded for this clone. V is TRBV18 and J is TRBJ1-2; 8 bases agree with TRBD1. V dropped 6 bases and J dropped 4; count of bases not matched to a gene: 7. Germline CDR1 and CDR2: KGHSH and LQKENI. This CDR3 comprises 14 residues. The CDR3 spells CASSSQGAAYGYTF. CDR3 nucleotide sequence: TGTGCCAGCTCGTCTCAGGGGGCTGCCTATGGCTACACCTTC.

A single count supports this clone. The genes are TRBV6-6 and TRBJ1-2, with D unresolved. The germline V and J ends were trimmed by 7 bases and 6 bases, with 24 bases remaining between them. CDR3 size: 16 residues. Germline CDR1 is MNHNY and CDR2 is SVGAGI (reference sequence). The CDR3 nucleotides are TGTGCCAGCAACTCTCGAAGCGGGAGTAGGAGGGATGGCTACACCTTC. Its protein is CASNSRSGSRRDGYTF.

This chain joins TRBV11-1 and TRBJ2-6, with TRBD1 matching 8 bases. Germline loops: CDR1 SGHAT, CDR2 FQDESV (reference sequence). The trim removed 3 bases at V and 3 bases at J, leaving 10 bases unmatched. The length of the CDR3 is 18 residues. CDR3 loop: CASSFGLTGAFGANVLTF. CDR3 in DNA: TGTGCCAGCAGCTTTGGGTTGACAGGGGCCTTTGGGGCCAACGTCCTGACTTTC.

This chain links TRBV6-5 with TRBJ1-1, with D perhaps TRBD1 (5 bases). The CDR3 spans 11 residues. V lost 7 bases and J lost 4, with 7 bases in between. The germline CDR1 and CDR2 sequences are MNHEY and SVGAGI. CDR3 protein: CASNRGTEAFF. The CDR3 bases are TGTGCCAGCAATAGGGGCACTGAAGCTTTCTTT.

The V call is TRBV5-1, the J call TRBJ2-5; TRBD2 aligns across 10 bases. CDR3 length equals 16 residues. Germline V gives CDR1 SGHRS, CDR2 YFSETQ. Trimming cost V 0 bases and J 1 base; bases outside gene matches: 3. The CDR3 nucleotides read TGCGCCAGCAGCTTGGGGGGACTAGCGTTCCAAGAGACCCAGTACTTC. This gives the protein CASSLGGLAFQETQYF. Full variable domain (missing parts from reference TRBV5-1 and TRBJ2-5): KAGVTQTPRYLIKTRGQQVTLSCSPISGHRSVSWYQQTPGQGLQFLFEYFSETQRNKGNFPGRFSGRQFSNSRSEMNVSTLELGDSALYLCASSLGGLAFQETQYFGPGTRLLVL.

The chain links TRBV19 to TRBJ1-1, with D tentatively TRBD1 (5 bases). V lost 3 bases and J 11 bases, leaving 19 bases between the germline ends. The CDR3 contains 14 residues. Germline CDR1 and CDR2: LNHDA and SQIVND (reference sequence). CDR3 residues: CASSISLGAVWAFF. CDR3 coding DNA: TGTGCCAGTAGTATTTCACTTGGGGCGGTTTGGGCTTTCTTT.

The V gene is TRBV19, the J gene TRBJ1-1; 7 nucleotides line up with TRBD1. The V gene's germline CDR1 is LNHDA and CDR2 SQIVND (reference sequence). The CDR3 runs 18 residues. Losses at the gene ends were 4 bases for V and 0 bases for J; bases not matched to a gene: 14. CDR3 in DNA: TGTGCCAGTAGTACCGGGAGGGGACAGTCACCCATGAACACTGAAGCTTTCTTT. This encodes CASSTGRGQSPMNTEAFF. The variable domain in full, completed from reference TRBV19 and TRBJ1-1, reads DGGITQSPKYLFRKEGQNVTLSCEQNLNHDAMYWYRQDPGQGLRLIYYSQIVNDFQKGDIAEGYSVSREKKESFPLTVTSAQKNPTAFYLCASSTGRGQSPMNTEAFFGQGTRLTVV.

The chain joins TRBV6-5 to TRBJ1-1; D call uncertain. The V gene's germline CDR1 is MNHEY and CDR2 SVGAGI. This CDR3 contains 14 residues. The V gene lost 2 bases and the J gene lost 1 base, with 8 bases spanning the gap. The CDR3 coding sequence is TGTGCCAGCAGTTACAACCGACAGAACACTGAAGCTTTCTTT. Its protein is CASSYNRQNTEAFF.

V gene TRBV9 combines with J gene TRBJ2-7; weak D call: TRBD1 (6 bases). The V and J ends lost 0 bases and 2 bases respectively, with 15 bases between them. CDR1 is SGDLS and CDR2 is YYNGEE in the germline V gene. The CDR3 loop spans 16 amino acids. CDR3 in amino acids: CASSVGGRGGTYEQYF. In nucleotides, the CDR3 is TGTGCCAGCAGCGTAGGGGGGAGAGGGGGAACCTACGAGCAGTACTTC.

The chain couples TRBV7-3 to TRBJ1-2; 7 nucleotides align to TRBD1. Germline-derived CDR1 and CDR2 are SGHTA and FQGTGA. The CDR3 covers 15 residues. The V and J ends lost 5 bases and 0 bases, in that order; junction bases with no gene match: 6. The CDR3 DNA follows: TGTGCCAGCAGCATGACAGGGACAGCTAACTATGGCTACACCTTC. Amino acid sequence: CASSMTGTANYGYTF. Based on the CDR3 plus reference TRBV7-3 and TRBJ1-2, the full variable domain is GAGVSQTPSNKVTEKGKYVELRCDPISGHTALYWYRQSLGQGPEFLIYFQGTGAADDSGLPNDRFFAVRPEGSVSTLKIQRTERGDSAVYLCASSMTGTANYGYTFGSGTRLTVV.